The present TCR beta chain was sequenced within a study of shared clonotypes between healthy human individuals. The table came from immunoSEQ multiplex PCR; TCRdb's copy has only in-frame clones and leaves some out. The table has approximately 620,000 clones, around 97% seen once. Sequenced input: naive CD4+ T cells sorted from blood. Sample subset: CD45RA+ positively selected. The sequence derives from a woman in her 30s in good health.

Here the CDR3 reads CASSPRGPIQSNEKLFF. DNA for the CDR3: TGCGCCAGCAGCCCCAGGGGGCCTATTCAATCTAATGAAAAACTGTTTTTT. The chain links TRBV4-1 to TRBJ1-4; 8 bases match TRBD1. The CDR3 has 17 residues. In germline, CDR1 is MGHRA, CDR2 YSYEKL. The ends lost 4 bases at V and 3 bases at J; junction bases unmatched: 10.